A single sample gave rise to the 24 T cell receptor beta chains below, sequenced in a study of early T cells in non-severe SARS-CoV-2 infection. TCRdb fed the 5' RACE reads into MiXCR, producing one record per CDR3 protein. The repertoire includes approximately 62,000 distinct CDR3 sequences, 9.5% to 15% of them detected once, and around 3.5% sits in the top ten. Specimen: whole blood. The receptor source for this set is an adult who was a healthcare worker with PCR-confirmed SARS-CoV-2 infection or an uninfected control (not recorded which).

The rearrangement links TRBV20-1 to TRBJ2-4; 11 bases agree with TRBD1. V shed 2 bases, J shed 7 bases, and the junction held 4 bases outside the gene matches. Germline CDR1 reads DFQATT; CDR2 reads SNEGSKA (reference sequence). This CDR3 has 14 amino acids. For the CDR3, the DNA is TGCAGTGCTAGAAGGGACAGGGGGATGAACATTCAGTACTTC. This encodes CSARRDRGMNIQYF.

This clonotype was counted a few times. The V and J genes are TRBV6-1 and TRBJ1-5, with TRBD1 identical over 9 bases. Germline loops: CDR1 MNHNS, CDR2 SASEGT. The V and J ends lost 6 bases and 1 base, in that order; junction bases with no gene match: 4. The CDR3 consists of 15 residues. CDR3 in DNA: TGTGCCAGCAGCCGGACAGGGGACAGCAATCAGCCCCAGCATTTT. Encoded protein: CASSRTGDSNQPQHF.

This clonotype was observed at least ten times. V and J are TRBV5-1 and TRBJ2-1; tentatively, D is TRBD2 (5 bases). V was clipped by 2 bases and J by 5 bases, with 14 bases between them. The CDR3 length is 15 residues. Per the germline V gene, CDR1 is SGHRS and CDR2 is YFSETQ. CDR3 region: CASSFGIGVDNEQFF. CDR3 nucleotides: TGCGCCAGCAGCTTCGGGATCGGGGTAGACAATGAGCAGTTCTTC. Drawing the rest from reference TRBV5-1 and TRBJ2-1, the complete variable domain is KAGVTQTPRYLIKTRGQQVTLSCSPISGHRSVSWYQQTPGQGLQFLFEYFSETQRNKGNFPGRFSGRQFSNSRSEMNVSTLELGDSALYLCASSFGIGVDNEQFFGPGTRLTVL.

At least ten counts were recorded for this clonotype. The chain recombines TRBV7-9 with TRBJ1-1; tentative D call: TRBD1 (6 bases). V was pared by 0 bases and J by 1 base, with 12 bases between. The length of the CDR3 is 16 residues. In germline, CDR1 is SEHNR, CDR2 FQNEAQ (reference sequence). CDR3 region: CASSLALAGANTEAFF. CDR3 nucleotide sequence: TGTGCCAGCAGCTTAGCGCTTGCAGGGGCGAACACTGAAGCTTTCTTT.

To note about this clonotype: This may be a read error: a much more frequent sequence differs by one nucleotide. This chain links TRBV19 with TRBJ1-6; D possibly corresponds to TRBD1 (5 bases). Trimming cost V 3 bases and J 8 bases, with 8 bases left between them. Looked up from germline, CDR1 is LNHDA and CDR2 is SQIVND (reference sequence). This CDR3 has 13 amino acids. The CDR3 reads CASSISGDSPLHF. The CDR3 DNA reads TGTGCCAGTAGTATTTCGGGGGATTCACCCCTCCACTTT.

This clonotype was seen only once. Since a much larger clone is just one base distant, this may be a read error. The chain joins TRBV5-4 to TRBJ2-7; D perhaps matches TRBD2 (6 bases). The CDR3 totals 16 residues. Per the germline V gene, CDR1 is SGHNT and CDR2 is YYREEE (reference sequence). The CDR3 spells CASSRPDGGPSYELYF. The CDR3 nucleotides read TGTGCCAGCAGCCGCCCTGACGGGGGACCCTCCTACGAGCTGTACTTC.

The sample holds many counts of this clonotype. V is TRBV7-9 and J is TRBJ2-7; 13 bases map to TRBD2. J gave up 7 bases and V 3 bases, and 6 bases lay outside the gene matches. CDR1 is SEHNR and CDR2 is FQNEAQ in the germline V gene (reference sequence). This CDR3 spans 15 amino acids. In DNA, the CDR3 is TGTGCCAGCAGCTTCTACGGACTAGCGGGAGTTGAGCAGTACTTC. Protein product: CASSFYGLAGVEQYF.

At least ten counts were recorded for this clonotype. The chain carries TRBV29-1 and TRBJ1-1; D remains ambiguous. CDR3 length: 13 amino acids. V was pared by 2 bases and J by 4 bases, with 11 bases between. Germline CDR1 SQVTM, CDR2 ANQGSEA. This CDR3 is CSVESGSLTEAFF. The CDR3 DNA reads as TGCAGCGTTGAAAGTGGGTCACTCACTGAAGCTTTCTTT.

In this sample, this clonotype turned up a few times. The rearrangement joins TRBV29-1 to TRBJ2-5, with D uncertain. The V end lost 5 bases, the J end lost 3 bases, and 10 bases lay between the germline ends. Germline CDR1 is SQVTM and CDR2 is ANQGSEA. The CDR3 consists of 12 residues. The CDR3 loop reads CSVPSEKETQYF. CDR3 DNA sequence: TGCAGCGTTCCCTCGGAGAAAGAGACCCAGTACTTC.

The chain recombines TRBV28 with TRBJ1-4; 10 nucleotides agree with TRBD1. The V gene's germline CDR1 is MDHEN and CDR2 SYDVKM. CDR3 length: 13 amino acids. The V segment lost 6 bases and the J segment 8 bases; nucleotides outside the gene matches: 3. The CDR3 bases are TGTGCCAGCAGAAAGGACAGGGGGGAAAAACTGTTTTTT. It specifies CASRKDRGEKLFF.

This clonotype was found a few times. The chain has TRBV2 and TRBJ2-5, with 15 nucleotides matching TRBD2. Germline assignment: CDR1 SNHLY and CDR2 FYNNEI. CDR3 length equals 18 residues. The junction had 14 bases not matched to a gene; V was cut back by 7 bases and J by 5 bases. CDR3 in DNA: TGTGCCAGCACTGATCCGGGACTAGCGGGAGGCCAGGGGGAGACCCAGTACTTC. Translation gives CASTDPGLAGGQGETQYF. The whole variable domain, remainder taken from reference TRBV2 and TRBJ2-5, is EPEVTQTPSHQVTQMGQEVILRCVPISNHLYFYWYRQILGQKVEFLVSFYNNEISEKSEIFDDQFSVERPDGSNFTLKIRSTKLEDSAMYFCASTDPGLAGGQGETQYFGPGTRLLVL.

The sample holds many counts of this clonotype. The genes are TRBV2 and TRBJ2-3; 14 bases map to TRBD2. CDR3 length: 17 amino acids. CDR1 and CDR2 from the germline V gene are SNHLY and FYNNEI. Germline trimming cut 5 bases from V and 4 bases from J; bases unmatched to any gene: 8. The CDR3 nucleotides read TGTGCCAGCAGTTTACCGACTAGCGGGAGGGGAGCAGATACGCAGTATTTT. Translation: CASSLPTSGRGADTQYF. The variable domain in full, completed from reference TRBV2 and TRBJ2-3, reads EPEVTQTPSHQVTQMGQEVILRCVPISNHLYFYWYRQILGQKVEFLVSFYNNEISEKSEIFDDQFSVERPDGSNFTLKIRSTKLEDSAMYFCASSLPTSGRGADTQYFGPGTRLTVL.

The CDR3 here is CSVEDQRGRYTDTQYF. The CDR3, as DNA: TGCAGCGTTGAAGATCAGCGGGGGCGATACACAGATACGCAGTATTTT. The V call is TRBV29-1, the J call TRBJ2-3, with 8 bases identical to TRBD2. Germline V gene sequence: CDR1 SQVTM, CDR2 ANQGSEA. The CDR3 extends over 16 amino acids. Trimming cost V 0 bases and J 2 bases; bases outside gene matches: 7.

This clonotype was counted between two and nine times. The rearrangement joins TRBV28 to TRBJ2-3; D unclear. Germline CDR1 and CDR2: MDHEN and SYDVKM. Trimming removed 3 bases from V and 1 base from J, with 11 bases in between. This CDR3 comprises 15 residues. Written as DNA, the CDR3 is TGTGCCAGCAGTTTTACTGGGTTCGGCACAGATACGCAGTATTTT. Protein product: CASSFTGFGTDTQYF.

This clonotype is categorized as medium-sized (0.01 to 0.1%). V gene TRBV6-1 combines with J gene TRBJ2-7, with TRBD2 matching over 7 bases. The CDR3 length is 15 residues. J gave up 7 bases and V 6 bases, and 15 bases lay outside the gene matches. Germline V gene sequence: CDR1 MNHNS, CDR2 SASEGT. CDR3 amino acids: CASSSLADTPREQYF. DNA of the CDR3: TGTGCCAGCAGCTCGCTAGCGGATACTCCAAGGGAGCAGTACTTC.

The rearrangement uses TRBV20-1 and TRBJ2-4; 13 bases line up with TRBD2. V lost 3 bases, J lost 0 bases, and 5 bases stayed unmatched. The CDR3 totals 17 residues. CDR1 and CDR2 from the germline V gene are DFQATT and SNEGSKA (reference sequence). In DNA form, the CDR3 reads TGCAGTGCTAGTTCCGGGACTAGCGGGATAGCCAAAAACATTCAGTACTTC. The encoded protein is CSASSGTSGIAKNIQYF.

The chain has TRBV28 and TRBJ1-2, with unresolved D. V lost 3 bases and J 0 bases, leaving 11 bases between the germline ends. Germline CDR1 is MDHEN and CDR2 is SYDVKM. This CDR3 spans 15 amino acids. CDR3 sequence (DNA): TGTGCCAGCAGTTTTCCTCAGGCGACTAACTATGGCTACACCTTC. It is translated as CASSFPQATNYGYTF.

Ten or more counts support this clonotype. The chain is built from TRBV29-1 and TRBJ2-6, with D uncertain. Germline values: CDR1 SQVTM, CDR2 ANQGSEA. The germline V and J ends were trimmed by 7 bases and 0 bases, with 4 bases remaining between them. This CDR3 spans 12 amino acids. CDR3 sequence reads: CSAFSGANVLTF. CDR3 nucleotide sequence: TGCAGCGCTTTCTCTGGGGCCAACGTCCTGACTTTC.

The rearrangement uses TRBV29-1 and TRBJ2-2; D is unresolved. V was pared by 2 bases and J by 1 base, with 5 bases between. The CDR3 consists of 13 residues. Germline V gives CDR1 SQVTM, CDR2 ANQGSEA. The CDR3 DNA follows: TGCAGCGTTGAATCGGGGAACACCGGGGAGCTGTTTTTT. Protein: CSVESGNTGELFF.

The J gene is TRBJ2-7, the V gene TRBV7-3, with 11 bases fitting TRBD1. The CDR3 is 14 amino acids. Germline V gene data show CDR1 as SGHTA and CDR2 as FQGTGA. V lost 5 bases to trimming and J lost 5 bases; unmatched junction nucleotides: 5. The CDR3: CASSPGQGVHEQYF. DNA for the CDR3: TGTGCCAGCAGCCCGGGACAGGGGGTACACGAGCAGTACTTC.

This clonotype appeared many times. This chain connects TRBV18 to TRBJ2-7; tentatively, D is TRBD1 or TRBD2 (5 bases each). The V and J ends lost 4 bases and 3 bases respectively, with 7 bases between them. The CDR3 runs to 12 residues. The germline gives CDR1 KGHSH, CDR2 LQKENI. This CDR3 reads CASSRDRYEQYF. The CDR3 DNA follows: TGTGCCAGCTCACGGGACCGCTACGAGCAGTACTTC.

This clonotype was found many times. The chain employs TRBV2 and TRBJ2-3; D unresolved. V was trimmed by 11 bases and J by 1 base, leaving 10 bases between them. The CDR3 is 12 amino acids. CDR1 is SNHLY, CDR2 FYNNEI, per germline. CDR3 residues: CAGQPGTDTQYF. CDR3 coding DNA: TGTGCCGGTCAGCCAGGCACAGATACGCAGTATTTT.

The chain is built from TRBV12-3 or TRBV12-4 and TRBJ2-1; D is possibly TRBD2 (6 bases). Trimming pared 4 bases from V and 7 bases from J, leaving 17 bases between. The CDR3 totals 15 residues. CDR3 bases: TGTGCCAGCAGTTCCCCCGGGAGCGCACGAAATGAGCAGTTCTTC. This sequence encodes CASSSPGSARNEQFF.

This sequence joins TRBV7-8 and TRBJ2-7; D possibly matches TRBD1 or TRBD2 (5 bases each). Germline-derived CDR1 and CDR2 are SGHVS and FQNEAQ. The CDR3 sequence is 13 residues long. Trimming left V 4 bases short and J 9 bases short, with 16 bases between. CDR3 coding DNA: TGTGCCAGCAGCTCCCGGGACCATGCGGGGCAGTACTTC. This codes for CASSSRDHAGQYF.